The source of this T cell receptor beta chain is a study of blood T cell repertoires in COVID-19. The CDR3 has 15 amino acids. Between the trimmed V and J ends, which lost 4 bases and 0 bases, there was a span of 12 bases. Germline V gives CDR1 MNHEY, CDR2 SVGAGI. Using immunoSEQ multiplex PCR, the repertoire was profiled, and TCRdb retains in-frame clones only, with some absent. The sample carries about 180,000 clones, 87% recorded once. The sequenced sample was PBMCs or T cells enriched from blood (not recorded which). The chain has TRBV6-5 and TRBJ1-1, with TRBD1 as a possible D gene (6 bases). This receptor was obtained from a human donor with acute COVID-19. The donor label of this sample is uncertain. For the CDR3, the DNA is TGTGCCAGCAGTTCGCCGGGACACGTGAACACTGAAGCTTTCTTT. Encoded protein: CASSSPGHVNTEAFF.